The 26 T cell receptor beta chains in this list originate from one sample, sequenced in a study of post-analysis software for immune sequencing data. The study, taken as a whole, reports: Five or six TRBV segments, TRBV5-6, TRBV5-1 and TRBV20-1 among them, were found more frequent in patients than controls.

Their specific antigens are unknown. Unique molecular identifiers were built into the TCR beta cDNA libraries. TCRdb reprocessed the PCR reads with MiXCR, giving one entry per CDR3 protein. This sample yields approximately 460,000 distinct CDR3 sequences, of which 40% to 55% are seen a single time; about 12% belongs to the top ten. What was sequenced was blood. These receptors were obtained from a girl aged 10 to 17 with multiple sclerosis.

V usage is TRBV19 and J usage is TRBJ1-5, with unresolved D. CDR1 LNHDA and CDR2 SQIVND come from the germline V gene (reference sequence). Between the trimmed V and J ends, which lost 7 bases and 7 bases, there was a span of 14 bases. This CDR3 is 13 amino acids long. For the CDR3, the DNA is TGTGCCAGTACTGGAGCCCTTGGGCAGCCCCAGCATTTT. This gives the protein CASTGALGQPQHF.

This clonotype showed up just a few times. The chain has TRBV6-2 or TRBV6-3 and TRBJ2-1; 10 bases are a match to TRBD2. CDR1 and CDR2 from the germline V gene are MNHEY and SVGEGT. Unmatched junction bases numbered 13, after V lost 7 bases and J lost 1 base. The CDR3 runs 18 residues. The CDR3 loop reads CASTPKGGLAVSYNEQFF. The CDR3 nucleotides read TGTGCCAGCACTCCCAAAGGAGGACTAGCGGTGTCCTACAATGAGCAGTTCTTC.

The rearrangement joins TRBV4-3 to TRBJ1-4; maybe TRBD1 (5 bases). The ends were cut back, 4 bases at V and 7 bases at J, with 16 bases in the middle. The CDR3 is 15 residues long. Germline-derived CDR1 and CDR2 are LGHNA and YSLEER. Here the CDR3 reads CASSLYLDRTEKLFF. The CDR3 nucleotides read TGCGCCAGCAGCCTGTATCTTGACAGAACTGAAAAACTGTTTTTT.

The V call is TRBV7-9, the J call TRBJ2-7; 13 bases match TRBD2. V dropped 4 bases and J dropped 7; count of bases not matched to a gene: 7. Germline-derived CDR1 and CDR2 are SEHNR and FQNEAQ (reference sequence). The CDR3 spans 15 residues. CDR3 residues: CASSSGLAGMGEQYF. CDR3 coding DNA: TGTGCCAGCAGCTCGGGACTAGCGGGAATGGGTGAGCAGTACTTC. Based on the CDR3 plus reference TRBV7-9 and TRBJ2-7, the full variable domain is DTGVSQNPRHKITKRGQNVTFRCDPISEHNRLYWYRQTLGQGPEFLTYFQNEAQLEKSRLLSDRFSAERPKGSFSTLEIQRTEQGDSAMYLCASSSGLAGMGEQYFGPGTRLTVT.

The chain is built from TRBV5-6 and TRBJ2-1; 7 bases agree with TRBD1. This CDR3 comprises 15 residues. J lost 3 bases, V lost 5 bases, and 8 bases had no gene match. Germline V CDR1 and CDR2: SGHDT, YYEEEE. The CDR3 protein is CASRLRQGIYNEQFF. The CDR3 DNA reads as TGTGCCAGCAGGCTTAGACAGGGCATCTACAATGAGCAGTTCTTC.

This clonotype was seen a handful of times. The CDR3 bases are TGTGCCAGCAGCACACAGGGGGAGGGAGAGACCCAGTACTTC. Protein: CASSTQGEGETQYF. V gene TRBV7-9 combines with J gene TRBJ2-5; D may be TRBD1 (8 bases). From germline, CDR1 is SEHNR and CDR2 FQNEAQ (reference sequence). The ends were cut back, 5 bases at V and 4 bases at J, with 14 bases in the middle. The CDR3 contains 14 residues.

CDR3 protein: CASSSPVPLLSGQPNQPQHF. The CDR3 DNA follows: TGTGCCAGCAGCTCCCCTGTCCCCCTTTTATCGGGACAGCCCAATCAGCCCCAGCATTTT. The chain uses TRBV28 and TRBJ1-5; 7 bases line up with TRBD1. Trimming removed 6 bases from V and 3 bases from J; junction bases left unmatched: 23. The germline V gene has CDR1 MDHEN and CDR2 SYDVKM. The CDR3 sequence is 20 residues long.

CDR3 sequence (DNA): TGTGCCAGCAGTTACTTAGGACGCCCCTACGAGCAGTACTTC. This codes for CASSYLGRPYEQYF. V is TRBV6-5 and J is TRBJ2-7, with D hard to call. From germline, CDR1 is MNHEY and CDR2 SVGAGI. This CDR3 comprises 14 residues. The V gene lost 1 base and the J gene lost 2 bases, with 9 bases spanning the gap.

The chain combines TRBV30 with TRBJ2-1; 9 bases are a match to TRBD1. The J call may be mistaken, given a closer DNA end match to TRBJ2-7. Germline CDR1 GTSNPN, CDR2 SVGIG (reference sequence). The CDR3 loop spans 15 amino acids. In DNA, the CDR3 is TGTGCCTGGAGTGGTATTATAACAGGGGGCGGCGAGCAGTACTTC. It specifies CAWSGIITGGGEQYF.

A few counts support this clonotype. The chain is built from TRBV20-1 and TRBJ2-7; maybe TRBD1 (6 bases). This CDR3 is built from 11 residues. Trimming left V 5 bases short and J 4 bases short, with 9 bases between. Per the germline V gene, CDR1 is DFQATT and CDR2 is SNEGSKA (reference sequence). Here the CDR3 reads CSALGQYEQYF. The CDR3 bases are TGCAGTGCTCTAGGACAGTACGAGCAGTACTTC.

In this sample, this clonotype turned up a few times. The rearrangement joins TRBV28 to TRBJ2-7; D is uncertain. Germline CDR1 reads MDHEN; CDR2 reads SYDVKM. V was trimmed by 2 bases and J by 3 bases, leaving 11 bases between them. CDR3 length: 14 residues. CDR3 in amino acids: CASSLPQAIYEQYF. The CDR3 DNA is TGTGCCAGCAGTTTACCGCAGGCGATCTACGAGCAGTACTTC.

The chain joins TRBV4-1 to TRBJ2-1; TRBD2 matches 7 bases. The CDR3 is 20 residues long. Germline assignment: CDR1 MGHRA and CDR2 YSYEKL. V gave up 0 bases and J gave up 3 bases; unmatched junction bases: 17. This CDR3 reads CASSQDETSPSRPYYNEQFF. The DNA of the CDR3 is TGCGCCAGCAGCCAAGATGAGACTAGCCCCTCTAGGCCCTACTACAATGAGCAGTTCTTC.

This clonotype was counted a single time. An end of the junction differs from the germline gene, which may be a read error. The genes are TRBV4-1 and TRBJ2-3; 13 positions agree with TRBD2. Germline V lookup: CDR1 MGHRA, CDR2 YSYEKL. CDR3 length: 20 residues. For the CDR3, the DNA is TGCGCCGGCAGCCCGGGACCAGGACTAGCGGGAGATATGGGCGCAGATACGCAGTATTTT. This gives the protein CAGSPGPGLAGDMGADTQYF.

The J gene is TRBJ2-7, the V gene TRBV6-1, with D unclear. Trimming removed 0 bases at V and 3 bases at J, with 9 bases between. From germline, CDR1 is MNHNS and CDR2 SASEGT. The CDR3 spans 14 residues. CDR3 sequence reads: CASSEAPYIYEQYF. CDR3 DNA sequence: TGTGCCAGCAGTGAAGCGCCCTACATCTACGAGCAGTACTTC.

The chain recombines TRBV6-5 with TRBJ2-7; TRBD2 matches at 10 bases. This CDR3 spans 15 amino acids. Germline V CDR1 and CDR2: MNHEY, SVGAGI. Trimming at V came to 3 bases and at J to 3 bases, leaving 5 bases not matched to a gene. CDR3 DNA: TGTGCCAGCAGTTATGGACTAGCGGACATCTACGAGCAGTACTTC. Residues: CASSYGLADIYEQYF.

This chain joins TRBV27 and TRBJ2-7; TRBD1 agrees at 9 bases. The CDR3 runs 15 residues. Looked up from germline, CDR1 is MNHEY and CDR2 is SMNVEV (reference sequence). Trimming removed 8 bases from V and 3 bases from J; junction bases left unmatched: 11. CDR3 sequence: CASSWPADRGYEQYF. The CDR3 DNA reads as TGTGCCAGCTCCTGGCCAGCGGACAGGGGCTACGAGCAGTACTTC.

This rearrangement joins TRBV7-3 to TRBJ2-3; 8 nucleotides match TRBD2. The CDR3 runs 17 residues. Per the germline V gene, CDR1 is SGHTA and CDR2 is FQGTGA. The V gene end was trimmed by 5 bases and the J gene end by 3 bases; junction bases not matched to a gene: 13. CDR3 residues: CASSDPFRGRLTDTQYF. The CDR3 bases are TGTGCCAGCAGCGACCCCTTCCGCGGGAGGCTGACAGATACGCAGTATTTT.

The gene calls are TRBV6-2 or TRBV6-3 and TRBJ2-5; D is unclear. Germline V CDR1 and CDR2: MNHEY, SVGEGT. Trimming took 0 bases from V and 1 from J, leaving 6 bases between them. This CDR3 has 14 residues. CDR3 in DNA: TGTGCCAGCAGTTACTCGGAAACCCAAGAGACCCAGTACTTC. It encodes CASSYSETQETQYF.

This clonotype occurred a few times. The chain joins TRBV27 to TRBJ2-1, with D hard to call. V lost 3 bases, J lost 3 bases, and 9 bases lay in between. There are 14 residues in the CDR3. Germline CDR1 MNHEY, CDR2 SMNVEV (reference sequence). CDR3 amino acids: CASSLGRFYNEQFF. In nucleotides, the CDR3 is TGTGCCAGCAGTTTGGGCAGATTCTACAATGAGCAGTTCTTC.

The DNA for the CDR3 is TGTGCCAGCAGCCCGCGGCGGGACAGGGGCTCGGGGTATGGCTACACCTTC. Its protein is CASSPRRDRGSGYGYTF. The chain has TRBV7-8 and TRBJ1-2, with 10 positions matching TRBD1. Germline-derived CDR1 and CDR2 are SGHVS and FQNEAQ. The CDR3 consists of 17 residues. Unmatched junction bases numbered 14, after V lost 5 bases and J lost 5 bases.

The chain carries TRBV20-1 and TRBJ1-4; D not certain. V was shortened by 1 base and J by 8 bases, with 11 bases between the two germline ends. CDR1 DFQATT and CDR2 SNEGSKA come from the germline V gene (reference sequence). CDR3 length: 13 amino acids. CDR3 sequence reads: CSARVSVGEKLFF. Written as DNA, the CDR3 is TGCAGTGCTAGAGTTAGTGTTGGGGAAAAACTGTTTTTT.

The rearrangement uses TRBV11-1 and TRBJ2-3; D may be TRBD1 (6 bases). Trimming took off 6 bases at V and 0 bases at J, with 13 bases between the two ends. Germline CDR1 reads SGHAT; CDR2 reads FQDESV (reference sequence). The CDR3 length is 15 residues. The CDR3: CASRRQALSTDTQYF. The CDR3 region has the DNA TGTGCCAGCAGACGACAGGCCCTTAGCACAGATACGCAGTATTTT.

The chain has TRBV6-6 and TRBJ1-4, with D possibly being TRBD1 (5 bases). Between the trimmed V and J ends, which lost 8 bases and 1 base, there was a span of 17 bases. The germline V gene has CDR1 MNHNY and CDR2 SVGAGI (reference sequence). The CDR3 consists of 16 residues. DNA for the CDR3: TGTGCCAGCTGGAAGCACCAGGGTGGAACTAATGAAAAACTGTTTTTT. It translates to CASWKHQGGTNEKLFF.

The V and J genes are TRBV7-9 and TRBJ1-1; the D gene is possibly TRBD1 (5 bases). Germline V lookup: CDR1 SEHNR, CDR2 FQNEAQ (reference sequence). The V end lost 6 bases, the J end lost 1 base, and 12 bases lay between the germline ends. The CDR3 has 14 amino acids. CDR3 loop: CASSSGAGNTEAFF. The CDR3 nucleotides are TGTGCCAGCAGTTCCGGGGCAGGGAACACTGAAGCTTTCTTT.

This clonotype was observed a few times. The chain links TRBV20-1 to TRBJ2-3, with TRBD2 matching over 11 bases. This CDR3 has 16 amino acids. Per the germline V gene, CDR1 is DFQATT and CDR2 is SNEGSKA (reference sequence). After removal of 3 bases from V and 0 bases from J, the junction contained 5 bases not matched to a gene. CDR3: CSARPRTSGSTDTQYF. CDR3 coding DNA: TGCAGTGCTAGGCCCCGGACTAGCGGGAGCACAGATACGCAGTATTTT.

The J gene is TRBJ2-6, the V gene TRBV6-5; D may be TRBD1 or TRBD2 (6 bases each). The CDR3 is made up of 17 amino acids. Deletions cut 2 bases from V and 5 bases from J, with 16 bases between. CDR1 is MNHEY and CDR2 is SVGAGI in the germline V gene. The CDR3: CASSYVRGPGRANVLTF. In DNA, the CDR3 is TGTGCCAGCAGTTACGTCCGGGGGCCCGGCCGGGCCAACGTCCTGACTTTC.